This is a list of T cell receptor beta chains from one sample in a study of control samples from healthy donors and cancer patients. The data were produced by immunoSEQ multiplex PCR, yet TCRdb's version contains in-frame clones alone and is incomplete. The repertoire includes around 140,000 clones, 93% of them detected once, and about 5.8% sits in the top ten. Sequenced: blood. The receptor source for this set is a man younger than 35 in good health. Both conserved end residues are part of each CDR3. Each record gives: clone size, D gene, J gene, V gene, CDR3 DNA, CDR3 protein. D genes are given only for firm matches. A clone size is listed for some rows: how often the clone was seen (once, few, many), or a class if it is expanded.

>-|-|TRBJ2-7|TRBV7-9
TGTGCCAGCAGCTTAGCAGGGGAGCAGTACTTC
CASSLAGEQYF
>-|-|TRBJ2-2|TRBV7-9
TGTGCCAGCAGCTTAGTAGAGGGGACGACCGGGGAGCTGTTTTTT
CASSLVEGTTGELFF
>-|-|TRBJ2-3|TRBV7-3
TGTGCCAGCAGCTTCCGTCCGGGACAAAGCACAGATACGCAGTATTTT
CASSFRPGQSTDTQYF
>-|-|TRBJ2-7|TRBV7-9
TGTGCCAGCAGCTTAAGCGGCTTTGAGCAGTACTTC
CASSLSGFEQYF
>once|TRBD1|TRBJ1-5|TRBV2
TGTGCCAGCACACGAGACACGGGACAGGGGGCTTGGGTAGGACAGCCCCAGCATTTT
CASTRDTGQGAWVGQPQHF
>-|-|TRBJ2-7|TRBV7-6
TGTGCCAGCAGCCCAAACCCCCTTGCGGGGCCCTACGAGCAGTACTTC
CASSPNPLAGPYEQYF
>-|TRBD1|TRBJ1-4|TRBV30
TGTGCCTGGAGTGCGGGACAGGGCAATGAAAAACTGTTTTTT
CAWSAGQGNEKLFF
>-|TRBD1|TRBJ1-2|TRBV10-3
TGTGCCATCAGTGGGACAGGGCCTTGGTATGGCTACACCTTC
CAISGTGPWYGYTF
>-|TRBD2|TRBJ2-2|TRBV2
TGTGCCAGCAGTGTTCAGCGGGGGGGCCGATTCGCCGGGGAGCTGTTTTTT
CASSVQRGGRFAGELFF
>-|TRBD2|TRBJ2-5|TRBV18
TGTGCCAGCTCACCGGGGACTAGTGGACGGGAGGTGTGGGAGACCCAGTACTTC
CASSPGTSGREVWETQYF
>-|TRBD1|TRBJ1-2|TRBV5-1
TGCGCCAGCAGCTTGGAGACAGGGGGAAACTATGGCTACACCTTC
CASSLETGGNYGYTF
>-|-|TRBJ2-3|TRBV5-1
TGCGCCAGCAGCTTGGTTATCGTTAGCGGCACAGATACGCAGTATTTT
CASSLVIVSGTDTQYF
>-|TRBD2|TRBJ2-5|TRBV7-2
TGTGCCAGCAGCTTAAATCCTGGGACTAGTGGTGAGACCCAGTACTTC
CASSLNPGTSGETQYF
>-|TRBD1|TRBJ2-1|TRBV7-2
TGTGCCAGCAGCTCATTAGTCACCGGGACAGGGATTTGGAATGAGCAGTTCTTC
CASSSLVTGTGIWNEQFF
>-|TRBD1|TRBJ2-7|TRBV6-5
TGTGCCAGCAGCAGCCGGGACAGCTCCTACGAGCAGTACTTC
CASSSRDSSYEQYF
>-|-|TRBJ1-4|TRBV4-2
TGTGCCAGCAGCCAGGTCATTATCACCGTGGGTTCGGCTAATGAAAAACTGTTTTTT
CASSQVIITVGSANEKLFF
>-|-|TRBJ1-1|TRBV19
TGTGCCAGTAGTTTTCACACGAACACTGAAGCTTTCTTT
CASSFHTNTEAFF
>-|-|TRBJ2-7|TRBV5-1
TGCGCCAGCAGCTTGGGGGACTACGAGCAGTACTTC
CASSLGDYEQYF
>-|-|TRBJ1-2|TRBV5-5
TGTGCCAGCGGACTCAGGGGTCGGAACTATGGCTACACCTTC
CASGLRGRNYGYTF
>-|TRBD2|TRBJ2-3|TRBV3-1/TRBV3-2
TGTGCCAGCAGCCAAGATTATCGGCTAGCGGACCCAGATACGCAGTATTTT
CASSQDYRLADPDTQYF
>-|-|TRBJ2-5|TRBV5-1
TGCGCCAGCAGCTTGGAAGGGGGGGAATCCGAGACCCAGTACTTC
CASSLEGGESETQYF
>medium-sized|-|TRBJ1-1|TRBV5-6
TGTGCCAGCAGCTTATGGGGAAAGGCGGACACTGAAGCTTTCTTT
CASSLWGKADTEAFF
>-|-|TRBJ2-7|TRBV11-3
TGTGCCAGCAGCTTATATGGGGCCACAGGGCCCGAGGGTGAGCAGTACTTC
CASSLYGATGPEGEQYF
>-|-|TRBJ2-1|TRBV7-7
TGTGCTAGCAGCTTAGCGGAGTCCCCTCACCTGTTCTTC
CASSLAESPHLFF
>once|-|TRBJ1-4|TRBV4-3
TGCGCCAGCAGCCAAGATCAGGGATGGGATGAAAAACTGTTTTTT
CASSQDQGWDEKLFF
>once|-|TRBJ2-1|TRBV6-5
TGTGCCAGCAGCCTCGGAAGGAATGAGCAGTTCTTC
CASSLGRNEQFF
>-|-|TRBJ1-1|TRBV2
TGTGCCAGCAGTGGACTACCGGACACTGAAGCTTTCTTT
CASSGLPDTEAFF
>-|TRBD1|TRBJ1-2|TRBV4-2
TGTGCCAGCAGCCAAGATCAGGGGGTCGGTGGCTACACCTTC
CASSQDQGVGGYTF
>-|-|TRBJ1-3|TRBV19
TGTGCCAGTGCCGGTTGGGGTGGAAACACCATATATTTT
CASAGWGGNTIYF
>-|-|TRBJ2-1|TRBV4-1
TGCGCCAGCAGCCAAGACCGGGTCGAGCAGTTCTTC
CASSQDRVEQFF
>-|-|TRBJ2-7|TRBV10-3
TGTGCCATCAGTGAAGGTGGGACGGACTACTTC
CAISEGGTDYF
>-|TRBD1|TRBJ2-7|TRBV27
TGTGCCAGCAGTTGGGACAGGCGAAGCTACGAGCAGTACTTC
CASSWDRRSYEQYF
>few|TRBD2|TRBJ2-7|TRBV7-3
TGTGCCAGCAGCTTAGTCAGCGGGAGTAGCCACGAGCAGTACTTC
CASSLVSGSSHEQYF
>-|-|TRBJ2-7|TRBV5-6
TGTGCCAGCAGCTTTGGAAGGGGAGGCTACGAGCAGTACTTC
CASSFGRGGYEQYF
>-|-|TRBJ2-3|TRBV5-5
TGTGCCAGCAGCTTGGCCCTCGGAACAACGAGAAATTCAGATACGCAGTATTTT
CASSLALGTTRNSDTQYF
>-|-|TRBJ1-3|TRBV6-5
TGTGCCAGCAGTAGACAGGCTGGAAACACCATATATTTT
CASSRQAGNTIYF
>-|TRBD2|TRBJ2-1|TRBV4-3
TGCGCCAGCAGCCAAGAATATGAGCGGGAGGTAAACAATGAGCAGTTCTTC
CASSQEYEREVNNEQFF
>-|-|TRBJ2-7|TRBV5-1
TGCGCCAGCAGCCCTGACAGGCAAGGGACCGAGCAGTACTTC
CASSPDRQGTEQYF
>-|-|TRBJ1-5|TRBV19
TGTGCCAGTAGTTGGAGGGAAGTGGGAAATCAGCCCCAGCATTTT
CASSWREVGNQPQHF
>-|TRBD2|TRBJ2-3|TRBV19
TGTGCCAGTAGCCCTCCTAGCGGGGGAGCACATACGCAGTATTTT
CASSPPSGGAHTQYF
>-|-|TRBJ1-3|TRBV7-9
TGTGCCAGCAGCAAAACAGGGAACTCTGGAAACACCATATATTTT
CASSKTGNSGNTIYF
>-|-|TRBJ2-1|TRBV20-1
TGCAGTGCTAGTGTAATGGGGTCGACAAGGGCACTCTACAATGAGCAGTTCTTC
CSASVMGSTRALYNEQFF
>-|-|TRBJ2-2|TRBV5-1
TGCGCCAGCAGCCCCCCCCCGTGGGCAGGGGCGAACACCGGGGAGCTGTTTTTT
CASSPPPWAGANTGELFF
>-|-|TRBJ1-1|TRBV5-4
TGTGCCAGCAGCTTGGGGACGTCAAATGATCTCTTT
CASSLGTSNDLF
>-|TRBD2|TRBJ2-7|TRBV4-1
TGCGCCAGCAGCCAAGGGTTAACTAGCGGAAACTACGAGCAGTACTTC
CASSQGLTSGNYEQYF
>many|-|TRBJ2-7|TRBV9
TGTGCCAGCAGCGCCCGGCCGGTGGAAGAGCAGTACTTC
CASSARPVEEQYF
>-|-|TRBJ1-1|TRBV7-2
TGTGCCAGCAGCTTCCTTTCGGGGAACACTGAAGCTTTCTTT
CASSFLSGNTEAFF
>-|-|TRBJ1-1|TRBV13
TGTGCCAGCAGCTTACTACAGGGCACTGAAGCTTTCTTT
CASSLLQGTEAFF
>-|-|TRBJ1-2|TRBV29-1
TGCAGCGTTAGCCCAACACTTAACTATGGCTACACCTTC
CSVSPTLNYGYTF
>-|-|TRBJ1-6|TRBV9
TGTGCCAGCAGCGCCGGGACGGAGTATTCACCCCTCCACTTT
CASSAGTEYSPLHF
>-|-|TRBJ1-6|TRBV19
TGTGCCAGTACGACCGAACGGAATTCACCCCTCCACTTT
CASTTERNSPLHF
>-|-|TRBJ1-1|TRBV27
TGTGCCAGCAGTCCCAGGGCTACGAACACTGAAGCTTTCTTT
CASSPRATNTEAFF
>-|-|TRBJ1-1|TRBV5-1
TGCGCCAGCAGCCCCGGGCCTATGAACACTGAAGCTTTCTTT
CASSPGPMNTEAFF